This passage covers 24 T cell receptor beta chains from one sample sequenced in a study of CD8+ T cells in alopecia areata (dated by TCRdb to about 2018). Receptors were amplified or captured by the immunoSEQ multiplex PCR assay. RNA was extracted from all samples and reverse transcribed into cDNA, which served as template for TCR sequencing. The immuneACCESS repertoire file appears here via TCRdb, limited to in-frame rearrangements. These files lack a portion of the clones; in checked studies, under half of the deficit traces to unresolved V genes, and the cause of the others is not known. This sample has 110,000 or so clones in its table, and 55% to 65% of those were observed once. The top ten clones comprise around 3% of the sample. Material for sequencing was CD4+ T cells sorted from blood. These receptor sequences come from a human donor in good health.

This clone came up a few times. This chain joins TRBV9 and TRBJ1-1, with 8 nucleotides matching TRBD1. The V gene end was trimmed by 0 bases and the J gene end by 4 bases; junction bases not matched to a gene: 11. This CDR3 spans 17 amino acids. Germline V gene sequence: CDR1 SGDLS, CDR2 YYNGEE. CDR3 sequence reads: CASSVDPTGGRSTEAFF. CDR3 DNA sequence: TGTGCCAGCAGCGTAGACCCAACAGGGGGACGGAGCACTGAAGCTTTCTTT.

The CDR3 DNA sequence: TGTGCCAGCAGTCCCCTAGCGGGGGCCACCAAAAACATTCAGTACTTC. Its translation is CASSPLAGATKNIQYF. The chain joins TRBV6-6 to TRBJ2-4, with TRBD2 identical over 10 bases. The germline CDR1 and CDR2 sequences are MNHNY and SVGAGI (reference sequence). CDR3 length: 16 amino acids. V lost 5 bases, J lost 2 bases, and 6 bases stayed unmatched.

The rearrangement uses TRBV28 and TRBJ2-4; no clear D gene. The length of the CDR3 is 12 residues. V was clipped by 6 bases and J by 6 bases, with 9 bases between them. Germline CDR1 reads MDHEN; CDR2 reads SYDVKM. The CDR3 sequence: CASRDPGNIQYF. The CDR3, as DNA: TGTGCCAGCAGGGACCCAGGAAACATTCAGTACTTC.

V usage is TRBV30 and J usage is TRBJ2-7; 8 bases map to TRBD1. Germline assignment: CDR1 GTSNPN and CDR2 SVGIG (reference sequence). With 4 bases clipped from V and 0 bases from J, the junction kept 8 bases outside the gene matches. The CDR3 has 15 amino acids. CDR3 coding DNA: TGTGCCTGGACCGTGGGGCAGGGGGCCTCCTACGAGCAGTACTTC. Protein: CAWTVGQGASYEQYF.

The chain couples TRBV29-1 to TRBJ1-6; D unclear. This CDR3 is built from 13 residues. Per germline, CDR1 SQVTM and CDR2 ANQGSEA. V was pared by 4 bases and J by 8 bases, with 12 bases between. CDR3 in amino acids: CSVAGPEDSPLHF. CDR3 in DNA: TGCAGCGTTGCCGGACCTGAGGATTCACCCCTCCACTTT.

The genes are TRBV6-1 and TRBJ2-6, with D perhaps matching TRBD1 (7 bases). Germline CDR1 reads MNHNS; CDR2 reads SASEGT. The V gene lost 4 bases and the J gene lost 0 bases, with 13 bases spanning the gap. This CDR3 contains 17 residues. CDR3 loop: CASSARQGGSGANVLTF. CDR3 in DNA: TGTGCCAGCAGTGCACGACAGGGAGGCTCTGGGGCCAACGTCCTGACTTTC.

In its sample, this clone was seen a few times. This chain joins TRBV6-5 and TRBJ2-5, with D perhaps matching TRBD2 (5 bases). In germline, CDR1 is MNHEY, CDR2 SVGAGI. Trimming stripped 5 bases from V and 4 bases from J, with 14 bases between. The CDR3 runs 14 residues. This CDR3 is CASSGAGPLETQYF. DNA for the CDR3: TGTGCCAGCAGTGGCGCGGGTCCCTTAGAGACCCAGTACTTC.

This clone was seen only once. This chain connects TRBV18 to TRBJ2-3; D is unresolved. V lost 1 base to trimming and J lost 0 bases, with 8 bases between them. Germline CDR1 is KGHSH and CDR2 is LQKENI. The CDR3 is made up of 15 amino acids. In DNA form, the CDR3 reads TGTGCCAGCTCACCACTTCCCACGAGCACAGATACGCAGTATTTT. This gives the protein CASSPLPTSTDTQYF.

This chain links TRBV29-1 with TRBJ1-2; 8 positions agree with TRBD1. CDR1 and CDR2 from the germline V gene are SQVTM and ANQGSEA. J lost 3 bases, V lost 7 bases, and 13 bases had no gene match. The CDR3 spans 15 residues. The CDR3 nucleotides are TGCAGCGCGCGGGCAGGGGGCAATGGGGACTATGGCTACACCTTC. Translating it yields CSARAGGNGDYGYTF.

V usage is TRBV4-2 and J usage is TRBJ1-5; the D is unclear. Trimming took 4 bases from V and 4 from J, leaving 11 bases between them. The CDR3 totals 14 residues. CDR1 and CDR2 from the germline V gene are LGHNA and YNFKEQ. CDR3 loop: CASSRLGENQPQHF. CDR3 sequence (DNA): TGTGCCAGCAGCCGGCTCGGAGAAAATCAGCCCCAGCATTTT.

This chain connects TRBV5-4 to TRBJ2-3; 9 bases align to TRBD2. Germline trimming cut 0 bases from V and 2 bases from J; bases unmatched to any gene: 1. Germline lookup yields CDR1 SGHNT and CDR2 YYREEE (reference sequence). The CDR3 is 15 amino acids. CDR3 amino acids: CASSLGTSVTDTQYF. In DNA form, the CDR3 reads TGTGCCAGCAGCTTGGGGACTAGCGTCACAGATACGCAGTATTTT.

The chain employs TRBV10-1 and TRBJ2-5; 7 bases agree with TRBD2. Trimming took 7 bases from V and 7 from J; bases not matched to a gene: 9. This CDR3 has 13 residues. The germline V gene encodes CDR1 WNHNN and CDR2 SYGVQD (reference sequence). The CDR3, as DNA: TGCGCCAGCATCCCGGACTGGGAGGGGACCCAGTACTTC. It is translated as CASIPDWEGTQYF.

This chain connects TRBV27 to TRBJ2-7; 8 nucleotides agree with TRBD1. There are 13 residues in the CDR3. CDR1 and CDR2 (germline): MNHEY, SMNVEV (reference sequence). The V segment lost 6 bases and the J segment 6 bases; nucleotides outside the gene matches: 7. The chain's CDR3 is CASRRQGLVEQYF. The CDR3 DNA follows: TGTGCCAGCAGAAGACAGGGGCTCGTCGAGCAGTACTTC.

The rearrangement uses TRBV15 and TRBJ2-2, with D perhaps TRBD1 (6 bases). The V and J ends lost 1 base and 2 bases respectively, with 11 bases between them. The CDR3 has 16 amino acids. Germline lookup yields CDR1 LNHNV and CDR2 YYDKDF (reference sequence). The CDR3 region has the DNA TGTGCCACCAGCAGAGCGGGACAATTAAACACCGGGGAGCTGTTTTTT. Amino acid sequence: CATSRAGQLNTGELFF.

This chain uses TRBV30 with TRBJ1-2; no reliable D call. Looked up from germline, CDR1 is GTSNPN and CDR2 is SVGIG (reference sequence). CDR3 size: 13 residues. The V gene lost 3 bases and the J gene lost 2 bases, with 10 bases spanning the gap. CDR3 loop: CAWSPTQNYGYTF. The CDR3 bases are TGTGCCTGGAGCCCAACCCAAAACTATGGCTACACCTTC.

V and J are TRBV29-1 and TRBJ1-1; the D gene is possibly TRBD1 (5 bases). There are 13 residues in the CDR3. V shed 5 bases and J shed 4 bases, with 14 bases lying between them. CDR1 SQVTM and CDR2 ANQGSEA come from the germline V gene. CDR3 sequence: CSVSQGQSTEAFF. Here the CDR3 DNA reads TGCAGCGTTTCCCAGGGCCAGAGCACTGAAGCTTTCTTT.

V and J are TRBV19 and TRBJ2-6, with D possibly being TRBD1 (5 bases). CDR3 length: 14 residues. The V gene's germline CDR1 is LNHDA and CDR2 SQIVND (reference sequence). The V end was cut by 8 bases, the J end by 0 bases, with 8 bases between. This CDR3 reads CASLDSSGANVLTF. Written as DNA, the CDR3 is TGTGCCAGTCTTGACAGCTCTGGGGCCAACGTCCTGACTTTC.

The rearrangement uses TRBV11-2 and TRBJ2-1; 9 bases line up with TRBD1. Trimming cost V 4 bases and J 5 bases; bases outside gene matches: 12. Germline values: CDR1 SGHAT, CDR2 FQNNGV. The CDR3 runs 17 residues. DNA of the CDR3: TGTGCCAGCAGCTCGACGGGACAGGGTTTGACGGACAATGAGCAGTTCTTC. Protein sequence: CASSSTGQGLTDNEQFF.

This clone was detected a few times. This rearrangement joins TRBV30 to TRBJ2-6, with TRBD1 as a possible D gene (6 bases). Germline V lookup: CDR1 GTSNPN, CDR2 SVGIG (reference sequence). CDR3 length: 14 amino acids. V lost 5 bases and J 4 bases, leaving 12 bases between the germline ends. CDR3 bases: TGTGCCTGGGACGGGACAATAGGGGCCAACGTCCTGACTTTC. Translating it yields CAWDGTIGANVLTF.

The V and J genes are TRBV5-1 and TRBJ1-5, with D uncertain. The CDR3 is 16 residues long. V was trimmed by 4 bases and J by 0 bases, leaving 14 bases between them. Germline CDR1 and CDR2: SGHRS and YFSETQ. CDR3 sequence reads: CASSPGNPHSNQPQHF. CDR3 DNA sequence: TGCGCCAGCAGCCCCGGGAATCCACATAGCAATCAGCCCCAGCATTTT.

The chain carries TRBV9 and TRBJ2-7; 8 bases agree with TRBD2. Losses at the gene ends were 4 bases for V and 2 bases for J; bases not matched to a gene: 8. The CDR3 is made up of 15 amino acids. Germline V gives CDR1 SGDLS, CDR2 YYNGEE. The CDR3 sequence: CASSRVVAGPYEQYF. The CDR3 bases are TGTGCCAGCAGCCGAGTTGTAGCGGGGCCCTACGAGCAGTACTTC.

The gene calls are TRBV5-6 and TRBJ1-6; D may be TRBD1 (6 bases). Trimming took 4 bases from V and 7 from J, leaving 12 bases between them. Germline V gene lookup returns CDR1 SGHDT and CDR2 YYEEEE. The CDR3 loop spans 14 amino acids. The CDR3: CASSRRQGNSPLHF. The CDR3 bases are TGTGCCAGCAGCCGGCGCCAGGGGAATTCACCCCTCCACTTT.

The V and J genes are TRBV30 and TRBJ1-2, with no clear D. The CDR3 length is 12 residues. The germline V gene encodes CDR1 GTSNPN and CDR2 SVGIG (reference sequence). V lost 1 base to trimming and J lost 4 bases, with 7 bases between them. The CDR3 protein is CAWSEESYGYTF. The CDR3 DNA reads as TGTGCCTGGAGTGAGGAGAGCTATGGCTACACCTTC.

The V and J genes are TRBV29-1 and TRBJ2-7, with D perhaps given as TRBD1 or TRBD2 (7 bases each). The CDR3 is 13 residues long. V was shortened by 6 bases and J by 5 bases, with 17 bases between the two germline ends. From germline, CDR1 is SQVTM and CDR2 ANQGSEA. CDR3 nucleotides: TGCAGCGTCGGGAGGACAGGCATAGACGAGCAGTACTTC. It specifies CSVGRTGIDEQYF.